Shown below are 27 T cell receptor beta chains from a single sample sequenced in a study of cytomegalovirus exposure and HLA in healthy donors (TCRdb year 2017). The method was the immunoSEQ multiplex PCR assay. In its TCRdb copy, this immuneACCESS table keeps in-frame sequences only and misses some clones. Where compared with another copy, unresolved V genes explain less than half of these, and the others have no known cause. This sample is represented by over 150,000 clones; 85% to 90% of them were singletons. Approximately 2.2% of the sample is in the top ten clones. Sequencing used PBMCs. The receptors were sampled from a human donor in good health.

V gene TRBV28 combines with J gene TRBJ1-3; no definite D call. This CDR3 has 15 amino acids. V was pared by 5 bases and J by 0 bases, with 11 bases between. Germline V gives CDR1 MDHEN, CDR2 SYDVKM. CDR3 nucleotides: TGTGCCAGCAGTCCTCCCAGGTTCTCTGGAAACACCATATATTTT. Encoded protein: CASSPPRFSGNTIYF. Together with reference TRBV28 and TRBJ1-3, the CDR3 gives the full variable domain: DVKVTQSSRYLVKRTGEKVFLECVQDMDHENMFWYRQDPGLGLRLIYFSYDVKMKEKGDIPEGYSVSREKKERFSLILESASTNQTSMYLCASSPPRFSGNTIYFGEGSWLTVV.

This clone is a singleton in its sample. The genes are TRBV11-2 and TRBJ2-1, with D maybe TRBD2 (5 bases). Looked up from germline, CDR1 is SGHAT and CDR2 is FQNNGV. The CDR3 is made up of 18 amino acids. The ends were cut back, 5 bases at V and 0 bases at J, with 20 bases in the middle. The CDR3 loop reads CASSIHDWTPRSYNEQFF. CDR3 bases: TGTGCCAGCAGCATCCACGACTGGACTCCACGCTCCTACAATGAGCAGTTCTTC.

This clone has only one observation. V and J are TRBV27 and TRBJ1-1; 7 bases are shared with TRBD1. CDR1 is MNHEY, CDR2 SMNVEV, per germline (reference sequence). The CDR3 has 13 residues. Trimming at V came to 5 bases and at J to 7 bases, leaving 7 bases not matched to a gene. The CDR3 DNA follows: TGTGCCAGCAGTCCCCGACAGGGAATTGAAGCTTTCTTT. Translation gives CASSPRQGIEAFF.

CDR3 nucleotides: TGTGCCAGCAGCCCAGGGGGTAGGGTGAACACTGAAGCTTTCTTT. Translated: CASSPGGRVNTEAFF. V usage is TRBV7-9 and J usage is TRBJ1-1, with 7 positions matching TRBD1. The CDR3 loop spans 15 amino acids. Germline V CDR1 and CDR2: SEHNR, FQNEAQ (reference sequence). J gave up 0 bases and V 5 bases, and 6 bases lay outside the gene matches.

To note about this clone: This could be a read error, since a much larger clone is one nucleotide away. The rearrangement uses TRBV5-1 and TRBJ2-1; no clear D. Germline lookup yields CDR1 SGHRS and CDR2 YFSETQ. V was cut by 0 bases and J by 0 bases, with 7 bases left in between. The CDR3 extends over 15 amino acids. CDR3 sequence: CASSLDGNSYNEQFF. DNA of the CDR3: TGCGCCAGCAGCTTGGACGGTAACTCCTACAATGAGCAGTTCTTC.

The V gene is TRBV14, the J gene TRBJ1-4; no clear D gene. V lost 2 bases to trimming and J lost 3 bases, with 13 bases between them. The germline V gene has CDR1 SGHDN and CDR2 FVKESK. The CDR3 covers 16 residues. The CDR3 sequence: CASSQITPGANEKLFF. The CDR3 DNA sequence: TGTGCCAGCAGCCAAATAACCCCCGGGGCTAATGAAAAACTGTTTTTT.

The chain combines TRBV6-5 with TRBJ2-1, with 10 bases identical to TRBD2. The V and J ends lost 7 bases and 1 base, in that order; junction bases with no gene match: 4. The germline CDR1 and CDR2 sequences are MNHEY and SVGAGI. This CDR3 has 15 residues. This chain's CDR3 is CASTVAGGSYNEQFF. The CDR3 nucleotides are TGTGCCAGCACCGTAGCGGGAGGATCCTACAATGAGCAGTTCTTC.

V is TRBV11-1 and J is TRBJ2-3; D perhaps matches TRBD2 (5 bases). The CDR3 contains 15 residues. Germline loops: CDR1 SGHAT, CDR2 FQDESV (reference sequence). Trimming took off 5 bases at V and 0 bases at J, with 12 bases between the two ends. The CDR3 sequence: CASSLSEWSTDTQYF. The CDR3 nucleotides read TGTGCCAGCAGCCTTAGCGAATGGAGCACAGATACGCAGTATTTT.

This clone has only one observation. The chain couples TRBV4-1 to TRBJ2-2, with unresolved D. The CDR3 sequence is 15 residues long. Germline assignment: CDR1 MGHRA and CDR2 YSYEKL. Trimming removed 4 bases from V and 2 bases from J, with 11 bases in between. The CDR3 bases are TGCGCCAGCAGCCGCCCGGTCCTAAACACCGGGGAGCTGTTTTTT. Its translation is CASSRPVLNTGELFF.

J is TRBJ2-1 and V is TRBV27; D gene unclear. Germline assignment: CDR1 MNHEY and CDR2 SMNVEV (reference sequence). The CDR3 has 14 residues. V lost 4 bases to trimming and J lost 0 bases, with 7 bases between them. CDR3 DNA sequence: TGTGCCAGCAGTTCAGCGAACTCCTACAATGAGCAGTTCTTC. It encodes CASSSANSYNEQFF.

This chain connects TRBV29-1 to TRBJ2-3; TRBD1 aligns across 7 bases. Germline values: CDR1 SQVTM, CDR2 ANQGSEA. The CDR3 has 15 residues. The V segment lost 4 bases and the J segment 2 bases; nucleotides outside the gene matches: 9. The CDR3 region is CSVGDSFSDTDTQYF. The CDR3 nucleotides are TGCAGCGTTGGGGACAGTTTTTCAGACACAGATACGCAGTATTTT.

This clone has just one count. The rearrangement links TRBV13 to TRBJ2-2, with 12 bases fitting TRBD2. Looked up from germline, CDR1 is PRHDT and CDR2 is FYEKMQ (reference sequence). Trimming removed 2 bases from V and 3 bases from J; junction bases left unmatched: 4. The length of the CDR3 is 17 residues. DNA for the CDR3: TGTGCCAGCAGCTTAACCCTAGCGGGAGGGCACACCGGGGAGCTGTTTTTT. Its translation is CASSLTLAGGHTGELFF.

V usage is TRBV5-6 and J usage is TRBJ2-5; no definite D call. The CDR3 runs to 12 residues. V was shortened by 0 bases and J by 5 bases, with 5 bases between the two germline ends. Germline CDR1 and CDR2: SGHDT and YYEEEE. This CDR3 reads CASSLALETQYF. The CDR3 DNA is TGTGCCAGCAGCTTGGCTTTGGAGACCCAGTACTTC.

V gene TRBV10-1 combines with J gene TRBJ1-1; unclear D gene. From germline, CDR1 is WNHNN and CDR2 SYGVQD (reference sequence). This CDR3 has 14 amino acids. Between the trimmed V and J ends, which lost 0 bases and 5 bases, there was a span of 10 bases. CDR3 in amino acids: CASSESTLRTEAFF. In nucleotides, the CDR3 is TGCGCCAGCAGTGAGTCGACTCTTAGAACTGAAGCTTTCTTT.

The CDR3 DNA reads TGTGCCAGCAGCCTAGGTCTAGCGGAATTCTACGAGCAGTACTTC. Protein product: CASSLGLAEFYEQYF. The rearrangement joins TRBV11-2 to TRBJ2-7; the match to TRBD2 covers 7 bases. Per the germline V gene, CDR1 is SGHAT and CDR2 is FQNNGV. V shed 5 bases, J shed 3 bases, and the junction held 10 bases outside the gene matches. CDR3 size: 15 residues.

The CDR3 here is CASSGGTGGNTIYF. The DNA for the CDR3 is TGTGCCAGCAGCGGAGGGACGGGGGGAAACACCATATATTTT. The gene calls are TRBV7-9 and TRBJ1-3; D is perhaps TRBD1 (5 bases). Germline V gene data show CDR1 as SEHNR and CDR2 as FQNEAQ (reference sequence). The CDR3 is 14 amino acids. The V end was cut by 5 bases, the J end by 4 bases, with 12 bases between. The whole variable domain, remainder taken from reference TRBV7-9 and TRBJ1-3, is DTGVSQNPRHKITKRGQNVTFRCDPISEHNRLYWYRQTLGQGPEFLTYFQNEAQLEKSRLLSDRFSAERPKGSFSTLEIQRTEQGDSAMYLCASSGGTGGNTIYFGEGSWLTVV.

The rearrangement uses TRBV23-1 and TRBJ1-5, with D possibly matching TRBD1 (5 bases). TRBV23-1 is an open reading frame whose function is uncertain. Trimming pared 0 bases from V and 11 bases from J, leaving 17 bases between. This CDR3 is built from 15 residues. CDR3 in DNA: TGCGCCAGCAGTCAATCGATAACGAGACCGACAGCCCAGCATTTT. Translation: CASSQSITRPTAQHF.

V and J are TRBV10-3 and TRBJ2-7, with TRBD2 matching 12 bases. After removal of 6 bases from V and 3 bases from J, the junction contained 6 bases not matched to a gene. This CDR3 has 15 amino acids. The germline gives CDR1 ENHRY, CDR2 SYGVKD. CDR3 sequence reads: CAISETSGGYYEQYF. CDR3 DNA sequence: TGTGCCATCAGCGAAACTAGCGGGGGGTACTACGAGCAGTACTTC.

V gene TRBV5-1 combines with J gene TRBJ1-3; D perhaps matches TRBD1 (6 bases). This CDR3 contains 19 residues. The germline V gene encodes CDR1 SGHRS and CDR2 YFSETQ. V shed 0 bases and J shed 0 bases, with 19 bases lying between them. CDR3 nucleotide sequence: TGCGCCAGCAGCTTGGGCCCCACCAAGACAGGCCACTCTGGAAACACCATATATTTT. Translation: CASSLGPTKTGHSGNTIYF.

This sequence joins TRBV11-2 and TRBJ2-1; D might be TRBD2 (6 bases). This CDR3 is built from 15 residues. Germline-derived CDR1 and CDR2 are SGHAT and FQNNGV. V lost 4 bases and J lost 6, with 16 bases in between. For the CDR3, the DNA is TGTGCCAGCAGCTCCCCCTGGGGAGGCGGCAATGAGCAGTTCTTC. It codes for CASSSPWGGGNEQFF.

This rearrangement joins TRBV11-2 to TRBJ2-1; no firm D call. Germline V lookup: CDR1 SGHAT, CDR2 FQNNGV. Trimming pared 5 bases from V and 10 bases from J, leaving 15 bases between. The CDR3 consists of 13 residues. Here the CDR3 reads CASSPSSFREQFF. The CDR3 nucleotides are TGTGCCAGCAGCCCATCTTCGTTTCGGGAGCAGTTCTTC.

This clone was counted once. CDR3 region: CATGGQLEAFF. CDR3 nucleotides: TGTGCCACGGGGGGACAACTTGAAGCTTTCTTT. The chain couples TRBV10-3 to TRBJ1-1; a weak D match, TRBD1 (6 bases). The CDR3 totals 11 residues. Germline CDR1 reads ENHRY; CDR2 reads SYGVKD. Trimming took off 10 bases at V and 7 bases at J, with 13 bases between the two ends.

The chain combines TRBV21-1 with TRBJ2-7; TRBD2 is the table's D call, not checked against the DNA. TRBV21-1 constitutes a pseudogene. CDR3 length: 13 residues. The CDR3 loop is CASREVHSYEQYF. The CDR3 coding sequence is TGTGCCAGCAGAGAGGTCCATTCCTACGAGCAGTACTTC.

This chain joins TRBV28 and TRBJ2-7, with 7 bases that match TRBD1. Germline loops: CDR1 MDHEN, CDR2 SYDVKM. This CDR3 contains 17 residues. Unmatched junction bases numbered 11, after V lost 3 bases and J lost 0 bases. CDR3 region: CASSFSRTPGGSYEQYF. As DNA, the CDR3 is TGTGCCAGCAGTTTCTCGAGAACCCCAGGGGGCTCCTACGAGCAGTACTTC.

This sequence joins TRBV18 and TRBJ2-2, with a tentative D call TRBD1 (5 bases). Germline V gene data show CDR1 as KGHSH and CDR2 as LQKENI. This CDR3 is 16 amino acids long. Trimming removed 3 bases from V and 0 bases from J, with 11 bases in between. The CDR3 spells CASSPTDRPNTGELFF. DNA for the CDR3: TGTGCCAGCTCACCGACAGACAGACCGAACACCGGGGAGCTGTTTTTT.

This clone was counted a single time. V usage is TRBV10-2 and J usage is TRBJ2-7; 7 bases are a match to TRBD1. CDR1 is WSHSY, CDR2 SAAADI, per germline. The CDR3 runs to 11 residues. Losses at the gene ends were 7 bases for V and 5 bases for J; bases not matched to a gene: 2. The CDR3 loop reads CASKQGDEQYF. CDR3 sequence (DNA): TGCGCCAGCAAGCAGGGGGACGAGCAGTACTTC.

The chain joins TRBV11-2 to TRBJ2-7, with D possibly matching TRBD1 (6 bases). V lost 5 bases and J 2 bases, leaving 13 bases between the germline ends. The CDR3 totals 14 residues. Germline assignment: CDR1 SGHAT and CDR2 FQNNGV. The CDR3, as DNA: TGTGCCAGCAGCCTCCCGACAGGACCCTACGAGCAGTACTTC. The encoded protein is CASSLPTGPYEQYF.